This T cell receptor beta chain appears in the sequencing data of a study of tumor-infiltrating lymphocytes in primary liver carcinoma. Germline loops: CDR1 MNHEY, CDR2 SVGEGT. Trimming removed 6 bases from V and 1 base from J; junction bases left unmatched: 11. The CDR3 is 16 residues long. A word on this clonotype: This may arise from a read error, as a much more abundant clone is one base away.

A primer in the constant region served to generate TCR beta cDNA from 450 to 650 ng of total RNA. It was through three nested multiplex PCR rounds of slightly modified ARM-PCR that TCR beta libraries arose. Amplification in the first two PCR rounds was performed using TRBV1-TRBV30 forward primers and a C-beta reverse primer for about 10 cycles each. TCRdb re-called the multiplex PCR reads through MiXCR, storing one row per CDR3 protein. The sample has approximately 330,000 distinct CDR3 sequences, 65% seen once; the top ten hold 5.5% to 7%. RNA isolated from unsorted whole blood supplied the blood RNA, with germline DNA also extracted. Patients in the cohort were treatment-naive and living with chronic HBV infection.

The specimen was peripheral blood. The rearrangement links TRBV6-2 or TRBV6-3 to TRBJ1-1; 7 nucleotides match TRBD1. The sequence was collected from a man aged 40-55 years with primary liver carcinoma and hepatitis B virus infection. CDR3 in amino acids: CASRDNSQGQNTEAFF. In DNA, the CDR3 is TGTGCCAGCAGAGACAATTCACAGGGGCAGAACACTGAAGCTTTCTTT.